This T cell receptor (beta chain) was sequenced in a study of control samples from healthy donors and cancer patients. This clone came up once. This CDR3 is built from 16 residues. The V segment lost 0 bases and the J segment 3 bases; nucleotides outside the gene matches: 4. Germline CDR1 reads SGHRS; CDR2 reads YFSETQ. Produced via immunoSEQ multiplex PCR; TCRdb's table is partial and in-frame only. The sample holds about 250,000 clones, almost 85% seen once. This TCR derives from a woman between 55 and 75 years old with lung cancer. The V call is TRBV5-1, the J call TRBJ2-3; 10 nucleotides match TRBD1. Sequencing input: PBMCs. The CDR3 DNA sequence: TGCGCCAGCAGCTTGGGGGACAGGGGAGCAACAGATACGCAGTATTTT. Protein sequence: CASSLGDRGATDTQYF. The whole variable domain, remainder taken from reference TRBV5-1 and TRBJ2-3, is KAGVTQTPRYLIKTRGQQVTLSCSPISGHRSVSWYQQTPGQGLQFLFEYFSETQRNKGNFPGRFSGRQFSNSRSEMNVSTLELGDSALYLCASSLGDRGATDTQYFGPGTRLTVL.